The TCR beta chain under discussion was sequenced for a study of blood T cells in healthy people across ages. Study-wide findings and caveats: Donor CMV status was unknown, possibly confounding expanded clonotype changes.

V lost 5 bases, J lost 5 bases, and 18 bases lay in between. From germline, CDR1 is SEHNR and CDR2 FQNEAQ (reference sequence). This CDR3 region has 16 residues. The authors ran a second PCR of 7 to 11 cycles using a sample-barcoded 5' primer and a J-beta primer mix. Tags on each cDNA molecule came from a template-switch adaptor with 12 random nucleotides. From the 5' RACE reads, TCRdb called clonotypes with MiXCR, one entry per CDR3 protein. The top ten hold approximately 18% of the sample, which has 550,000 to 700,000 distinct CDR3 sequences, approximately 25% seen once. A word on this clonotype: The antigen is undetermined.

Sequencing input: blood. This rearrangement joins TRBV7-9 to TRBJ1-4; no reliable D call. This TCR derives from a woman aged 70-85 years in good health. CDR3 nucleotide sequence: TGTGCCAGCAGCCCTGGAGGTAGTCGAAGGAATGAAAAACTGTTTTTT. This codes for CASSPGGSRRNEKLFF.